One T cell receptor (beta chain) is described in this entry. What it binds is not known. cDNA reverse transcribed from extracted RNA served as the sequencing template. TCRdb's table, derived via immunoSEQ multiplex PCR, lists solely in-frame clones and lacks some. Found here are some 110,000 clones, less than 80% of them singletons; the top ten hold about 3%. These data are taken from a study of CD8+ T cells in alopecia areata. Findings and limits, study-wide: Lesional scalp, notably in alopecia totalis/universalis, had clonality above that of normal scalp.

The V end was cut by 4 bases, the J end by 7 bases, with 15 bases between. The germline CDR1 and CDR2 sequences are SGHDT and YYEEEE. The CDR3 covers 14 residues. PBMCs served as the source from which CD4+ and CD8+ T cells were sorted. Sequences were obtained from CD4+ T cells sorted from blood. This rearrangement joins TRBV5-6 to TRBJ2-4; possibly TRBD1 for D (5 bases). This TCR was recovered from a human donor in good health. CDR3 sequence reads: CASSLGSQGNIQYF. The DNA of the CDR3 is TGTGCCAGCAGCCTCGGGTCCCAGGGCAACATTCAGTACTTC.